The present T cell receptor (beta chain) was sequenced within a study of T cell changes during pregnancy in multiple sclerosis. The data were produced by immunoSEQ multiplex PCR, yet TCRdb's version contains in-frame clones alone and is incomplete. Here the sample spans tens of thousands of clones, around 90% being singletons. This receptor was taken from a female donor in good health, enrolled as a control in a pregnancy study. The sequencing here drew on CD4+ T cells from peripheral blood mononuclear cells, taken after pregnancy.

This chain's CDR3 is CASSQPIQGPQHF. DNA of the CDR3: TGCGCCAGCAGCCAACCCATCCAGGGGCCCCAGCATTTT. V is TRBV4-1 and J is TRBJ1-5; tentative D call: TRBD1 (5 bases). From germline, CDR1 is MGHRA and CDR2 YSYEKL. The CDR3 runs to 13 residues. The V end was cut by 2 bases, the J end by 9 bases, with 11 bases between.